This T cell receptor beta chain was found in a study of shared clonotypes between healthy human individuals. Study at large: Plates per donor: three CD4 naive, three CD4 memory, two CD8 naive, one CD8 memory.

To note about this clone: Its antigen remains unidentified.

CD4+ cells were split into CD45RA+ naive and CD45RA-negative memory subsets. Trimming cost V 1 base and J 4 bases, with 19 bases left between them. The CDR3 consists of 18 residues. Germline CDR1 and CDR2: SEHNR and FQNEAQ (reference sequence). Study observations and caveats: Only blood was sampled, and tissue TCR repertoires likely differ from blood ones.

Deep-level assay runs were performed. Libraries were prepared by immunoSEQ multiplex PCR; TCRdb keeps only in-frame clonotypes and omits some of them. Of 2 million to 2.5 million clones in the sample, 80% to 95% were seen once. The source material was naive CD4+ T cells from PBMCs. Documented subset: CD45RA+ positively selected. The receptor comes from a man younger than 35 in good health. Some clones in this sample may be carry-over from other donors' samples. V and J are TRBV7-9 and TRBJ1-4, with a weak D call TRBD1 (5 bases). CDR3 in DNA: TGTGCCAGCAGCTTAGAGTTCGGGGGTACAGGACTTAATGAAAAACTGTTTTTT. Translated: CASSLEFGGTGLNEKLFF.